These T cell receptor beta chains were read from a single sample in a study of T cells in narcolepsy. Here immunoSEQ multiplex PCR was the method, and the copy in TCRdb shows in-frame clones only, minus some. The profile covers 25,000 to 35,000 clones, with about 83% appearing a single time and approximately 0.91% taken by the ten largest. The material sequenced was CD45RA- memory CD4+ T cells from PBMCs. The receptors were sampled from a human donor with narcolepsy. Both conserved end residues are part of each CDR3. A D gene is named only where the DNA matches it firmly. Size is stated for part of the rows, as once, few or many counts, or as a class when the clone is expanded.

v_gene	j_gene	d_gene	abundance	len	CDR3aa	CDR3nt
TRBV15	TRBJ2-3	TRBD1	-	14	CATSRDQGADTQYF	TGTGCCACCAGCAGAGATCAGGGGGCAGATACGCAGTATTTT
TRBV7-2	TRBJ1-1	-	-	14	CASSLGPMNTEAFF	TGTGCCAGCAGCTTAGGTCCCATGAACACTGAAGCTTTCTTT
TRBV4-3	TRBJ1-2	-	-	15	CASSQAGLANYGYTF	TGCGCCAGCAGCCAAGCAGGACTAGCTAACTATGGCTACACCTTC
TRBV7-2	TRBJ2-3	-	-	13	CASSWNRVDTQYF	TGTGCCAGCAGCTGGAACAGGGTGGATACGCAGTATTTT
TRBV7-3	TRBJ1-1	-	-	15	CASSPFGGANTEAFF	TGTGCCAGCAGCCCATTCGGCGGAGCGAACACTGAAGCTTTCTTT
TRBV7-2	TRBJ2-4	TRBD2	-	16	CASSVAGGQGANIQYF	TGTGCCAGCAGCGTAGCGGGGGGGCAGGGGGCCAACATTCAGTACTTC
TRBV28	TRBJ1-4	TRBD1	few	17	CASSLIDRGGENEKLFF	TGTGCCAGCAGTCTGATCGACAGGGGTGGGGAGAATGAAAAACTGTTTTTT
TRBV30	TRBJ1-5	-	-	13	CAWSSDSNQPQHF	TGTGCCTGGAGTTCGGATAGCAATCAGCCCCAGCATTTT
TRBV5-4	TRBJ1-1	-	-	15	CASSLNPGLSTEAFF	TGTGCCAGCAGCTTGAATCCGGGTCTATCCACTGAAGCTTTCTTT
TRBV5-1	TRBJ2-1	-	-	13	CASSDTGLHEQFF	TGCGCCAGCAGCGATACAGGGTTACATGAGCAGTTCTTC
TRBV6-1	TRBJ2-1	-	-	18	CASSESLGGAGTYNEQFF	TGTGCCAGCAGTGAATCCTTAGGGGGGGCGGGTACCTACAATGAGCAGTTCTTC
TRBV7-2	TRBJ2-2	-	-	14	CASSLPIGTGELFF	TGTGCCAGCAGCTTACCGATAGGAACCGGGGAGCTGTTTTTT
TRBV9	TRBJ1-3	-	-	15	CASSVAMDSGNTIYF	TGTGCCAGCAGCGTAGCTATGGACTCTGGAAACACCATATATTTT
TRBV5-5	TRBJ1-2	-	-	12	CASSLFNYGYTF	TGTGCCAGCAGCCTTTTCAACTATGGCTACACCTTC
TRBV30	TRBJ1-5	-	-	13	CAWSVDSNQPQHF	TGTGCCTGGAGTGTGGATAGCAATCAGCCCCAGCATTTT
TRBV11-3	TRBJ2-7	-	-	14	CASSSGPSSYEQYF	TGTGCCAGCAGCTCCGGTCCCAGCTCCTACGAGCAGTACTTC
TRBV19	TRBJ2-2	TRBD2	few	15	CACSEGLAGTGELFF	TGTGCCTGCTCTGAGGGACTAGCGGGCACCGGGGAGCTGTTTTTT
TRBV2	TRBJ1-4	-	-	16	CASIASAGATGEKLFF	TGTGCCAGCATCGCCTCAGCAGGGGCGACGGGGGAAAAACTGTTTTTT
TRBV6-5	TRBJ1-1	-	-	13	CASSSRGSTEAFF	TGTGCCAGCAGTTCCAGGGGTAGCACTGAAGCTTTCTTT
TRBV23-1	TRBJ2-7	TRBD1	few	16	CASSQQTGSRCYEQYF	TGCGCCAGCAGTCAGCAGACAGGGTCTCGTTGCTACGAGCAGTACTTC
TRBV30	TRBJ1-2	TRBD1	-	13	CAWSPTGNYGYTF	TGTGCCTGGAGTCCGACAGGGAACTATGGCTACACCTTC
TRBV2	TRBJ2-5	-	-	13	CASSEEQQETQYF	TGTGCCAGCAGTGAAGAGCAACAAGAGACCCAGTACTTC
TRBV5-1	TRBJ2-3	-	-	15	CASSAALLGLDTQYF	TGCGCCAGCAGCGCCGCCCTGCTAGGTCTGGATACGCAGTATTTT
TRBV9	TRBJ1-1	-	-	13	CASSTEMNTEAFF	TGTGCCAGCAGTACAGAGATGAACACTGAAGCTTTCTTT
TRBV6-1	TRBJ2-7	TRBD1	-	15	CASSEPGQAPYEQYF	TGTGCCAGCAGTGAACCGGGACAGGCCCCCTACGAGCAGTACTTC
TRBV6-1	TRBJ2-7	-	-	11	CASSESHEQYF	TGTGCCAGCAGTGAAAGCCACGAGCAGTACTTC
TRBV5-4	TRBJ2-3	-	-	15	CASSLSTQRTDTQYF	TGTGCCAGCAGCCTCTCGACACAGCGCACAGATACGCAGTATTTT
TRBV6-4	TRBJ2-1	TRBD2	once	14	CASSEASGGTRQFF	TGTGCCAGCAGTGAGGCTAGCGGGGGGACTCGGCAGTTCTTC
TRBV6-1	TRBJ2-3	-	-	13	CASSEGRTDTQYF	TGTGCCAGCAGTGAAGGTAGAACAGATACGCAGTATTTT